This T cell receptor (beta chain) was retrieved from a study of T cell repertoires in cytomegalovirus infection. At the level of the study: Matching HLA type and CMV infection were both indicated by public TCR beta signatures. The study's findings and limits: There were HLA-C-restricted CMV-specific TCR beta clonotypes dominating the ex vivo response. Accumulated public TCR beta family frequency recognized individuals carrying CMV together with the relevant HLA.

The CDR3 is 14 amino acids. Germline-derived CDR1 and CDR2 are DFQATT and SNEGSKA (reference sequence). V lost 0 bases to trimming and J lost 3 bases, with 12 bases between them. Via MiXCR, TCRdb re-called the reads, giving one row per CDR3 protein. The sample holds approximately 500,000 distinct CDR3 sequences, 15% to 20% seen once. Worth noting for this clonotype: Its target is not known.

The V gene is TRBV20-1, the J gene TRBJ2-7; a weak D match, TRBD2 (6 bases). Sequencing was done on a sample of CD8+ T cells from PBMCs. This receptor was taken from a human donor in good health (CMV status not recorded). Some clones in this sample may be carry-over from other donors' samples. Written as DNA, the CDR3 is TGCAGTGCTAGAGATGCTCCGGGGGACTACGAGCAGTACTTC. Translated: CSARDAPGDYEQYF.